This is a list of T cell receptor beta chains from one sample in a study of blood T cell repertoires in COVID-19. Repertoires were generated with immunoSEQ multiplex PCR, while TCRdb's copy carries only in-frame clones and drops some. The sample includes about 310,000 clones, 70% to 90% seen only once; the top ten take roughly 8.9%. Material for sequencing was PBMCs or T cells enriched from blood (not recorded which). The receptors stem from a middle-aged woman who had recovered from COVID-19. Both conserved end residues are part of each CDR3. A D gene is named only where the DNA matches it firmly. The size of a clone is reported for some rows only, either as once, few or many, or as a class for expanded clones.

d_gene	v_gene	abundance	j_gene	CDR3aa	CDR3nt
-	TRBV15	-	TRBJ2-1	CATSTPDINEQFF	TGTGCCACCAGCACACCCGACATCAATGAGCAGTTCTTC
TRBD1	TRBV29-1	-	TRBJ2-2	CSVDWGQGGELFF	TGCAGCGTTGACTGGGGACAGGGTGGGGAGCTGTTTTTT
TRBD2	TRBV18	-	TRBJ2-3	CASSPPGGRAPDTQYF	TGTGCCAGCTCACCACCGGGCGGGAGGGCCCCAGATACGCAGTATTTT
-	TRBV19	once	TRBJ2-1	CASSFLTGLDEQFF	TGTGCCAGTAGTTTCCTTACAGGGTTAGATGAGCAGTTCTTC
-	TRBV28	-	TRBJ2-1	CASSWTVPFNEQFF	TGTGCCAGCAGTTGGACAGTACCCTTCAATGAGCAGTTCTTC
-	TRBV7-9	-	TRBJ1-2	CASSSGGNYFYGYTF	TGTGCCAGCAGCTCTGGCGGCAATTATTTTTATGGCTACACCTTC
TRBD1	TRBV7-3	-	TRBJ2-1	CASSSKGATFSYNEQFF	TGTGCCAGCAGTTCAAAGGGGGCCACCTTCTCCTACAATGAGCAGTTCTTC
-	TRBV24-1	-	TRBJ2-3	CATSDPSSGGTDTQYF	TGTGCCACCAGTGACCCCTCATCAGGGGGCACAGATACGCAGTATTTT
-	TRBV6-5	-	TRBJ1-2	CASSPREGRYGYTF	TGTGCCAGCAGCCCCCGGGAGGGCCGCTATGGCTACACCTTC
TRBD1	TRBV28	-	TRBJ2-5	CASSFIPGGWEETQYF	TGTGCCAGCAGCTTTATTCCAGGGGGCTGGGAAGAGACCCAGTACTTC
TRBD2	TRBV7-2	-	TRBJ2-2	CASSPGMSGGAGGTGELFF	TGTGCCAGCAGCCCAGGGATGAGCGGGGGGGCCGGGGGCACCGGGGAGCTGTTTTTT
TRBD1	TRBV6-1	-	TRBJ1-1	CASSETPGQGGTEAFF	TGTGCCAGCAGTGAAACACCGGGACAGGGGGGGACTGAAGCTTTCTTT
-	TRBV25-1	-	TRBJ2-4	CASSEYVAANIQYF	TGTGCCAGCAGTGAATACGTGGCAGCGAACATTCAGTACTTC
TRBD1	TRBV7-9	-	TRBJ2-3	CASSLSGQGGNF	TGTGCCAGCAGCCTCTCAGGACAGGGGGGGAATTTT
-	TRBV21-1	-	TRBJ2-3	CASSKEAGRRDTQYF	TGTGCCAGCAGCAAAGAGGCAGGGCGTCGGGATACGCAGTATTTT
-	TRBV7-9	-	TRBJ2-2	CASSLAPSRNGELFF	TGTGCCAGCAGCTTAGCACCTAGCCGGAACGGGGAGCTGTTTTTT
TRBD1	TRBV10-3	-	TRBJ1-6	CAITAGQYNSPLHF	TGTGCCATCACCGCGGGACAGTATAATTCACCCCTCCACTTT
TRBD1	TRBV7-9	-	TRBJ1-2	CASSRQGSYDYTF	TGTGCCAGCAGCCGACAGGGTAGCTATGACTACACCTTC
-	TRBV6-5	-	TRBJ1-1	CASSSYRVMNTEAFF	TGTGCCAGCAGTTCTTACAGGGTAATGAACACTGAAGCTTTCTTT
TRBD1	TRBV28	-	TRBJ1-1	CASSSETGTGTEAFF	TGTGCCAGCAGTTCCGAGACAGGGACGGGCACTGAAGCTTTCTTT
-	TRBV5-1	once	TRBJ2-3	CASSTGDQDTQYF	TGCGCCAGCAGCACGGGGGACCAAGATACGCAGTATTTT
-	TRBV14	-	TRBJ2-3	CASSQDQGATQYF	TGTGCCAGCAGCCAAGACCAGGGTGCTACGCAGTATTTT
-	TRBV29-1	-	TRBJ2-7	CSVESGFHSYEQYF	TGCAGCGTTGAGTCGGGGTTCCACTCCTACGAGCAGTACTTC
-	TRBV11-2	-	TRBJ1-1	CASSFSPGTQNTEAFF	TGTGCCAGCAGCTTTTCGCCCGGGACTCAGAACACTGAAGCTTTCTTT
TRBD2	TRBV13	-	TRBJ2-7	CASSPTSGGAYEQYF	TGTGCCAGCAGCCCGACTAGCGGGGGAGCCTACGAGCAGTACTTC
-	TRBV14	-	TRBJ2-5	CASSLSTRLQETQYF	TGTGCCAGCAGCCTGTCGACTAGGCTACAAGAGACCCAGTACTTC
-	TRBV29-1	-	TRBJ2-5	CSGRNHGGTQYF	TGCAGCGGTCGGAACCACGGGGGGACCCAGTACTTC
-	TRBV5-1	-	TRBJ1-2	CASSSQSGLGGYTF	TGCGCCAGCAGCTCCCAGTCAGGGCTTGGCGGCTACACCTTC
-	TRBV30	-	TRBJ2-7	CAWSVGLTSYEQYF	TGTGCCTGGAGTGTGGGACTTACCTCCTACGAGCAGTACTTC
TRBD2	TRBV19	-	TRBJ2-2	CASRQGLENTGELFF	TGTGCCAGTAGACAGGGACTAGAGAACACCGGGGAGCTGTTTTTT
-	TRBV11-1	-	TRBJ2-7	CASSPFSYEQYF	TGTGCCAGCAGCCCCTTTTCCTACGAGCAGTACTTC
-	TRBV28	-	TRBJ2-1	CASSPLEWDNEQFF	TGTGCCAGCAGTCCCCTGGAGTGGGACAATGAGCAGTTCTTC
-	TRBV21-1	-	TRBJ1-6	CASSKKGGGCSPLHF	TGTGCCAGCAGCAAAAAGGGGGGGGGCTGTTCACCCCTCCACTTT
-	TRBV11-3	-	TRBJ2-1	CASSLARQTNEQFF	TGTGCCAGCAGCTTAGCGCGGCAGACTAATGAGCAGTTCTTC
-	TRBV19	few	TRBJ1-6	CASSSDSYNSPLHF	TGTGCCAGTAGTTCAGACTCCTATAATTCACCCCTCCACTTT
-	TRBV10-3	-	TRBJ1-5	CAISESTEQPQHF	TGTGCCATCAGTGAGTCGACAGAGCAGCCCCAGCATTTT
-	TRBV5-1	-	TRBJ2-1	CASSPIPRGAGEQFF	TGCGCCAGCAGCCCCATCCCGCGGGGAGCGGGTGAGCAGTTCTTC
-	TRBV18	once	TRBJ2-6	CASSPGQVRSGANVLTF	TGTGCCAGCTCCCCAGGGCAGGTACGATCTGGGGCCAACGTCCTGACTTTC
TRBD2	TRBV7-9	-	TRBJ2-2	CASSRGGSPSANTGELFF	TGTGCCAGCAGCCGGGGGGGATCCCCCTCCGCGAACACCGGGGAGCTGTTTTTT
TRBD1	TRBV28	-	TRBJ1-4	CASSIPGTGPNEKLFF	TGTGCCAGCAGTATCCCAGGGACAGGGCCTAATGAAAAACTGTTTTTT
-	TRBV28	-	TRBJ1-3	CASQRGGSGNTIYF	TGTGCCAGCCAAAGAGGGGGCTCTGGAAACACCATATATTTT
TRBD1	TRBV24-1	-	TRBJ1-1	CATSDWTGKAFF	TGTGCCACCAGTGACTGGACAGGGAAAGCTTTCTTT
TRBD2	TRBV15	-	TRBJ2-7	CATSSPSGGVTSEQYF	TGTGCCACCAGCAGCCCTAGCGGGGGGGTGACCTCCGAGCAGTACTTC
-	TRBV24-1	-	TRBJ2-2	CATRGGGSGELFF	TGTGCCACCAGGGGCGGGGGCAGCGGGGAGCTGTTTTTT
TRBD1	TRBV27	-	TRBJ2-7	CASTPVGGQGAHEQYF	TGTGCCAGCACTCCCGTGGGGGGACAGGGGGCCCACGAGCAGTACTTC
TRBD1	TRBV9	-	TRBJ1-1	CASSSRTGIAEAFF	TGTGCCAGCAGCTCGAGGACAGGGATCGCTGAAGCTTTCTTT
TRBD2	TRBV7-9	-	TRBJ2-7	CASSSSGGTTYEQYF	TGTGCCAGCAGCTCCTCGGGGGGTACAACCTACGAGCAGTACTTC
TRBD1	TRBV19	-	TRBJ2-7	CASSRGQGRAYEQYF	TGTGCCAGTAGTCGAGGACAGGGTAGGGCCTACGAGCAGTACTTC
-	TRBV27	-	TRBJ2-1	CASSFGGPSSYNEQFF	TGTGCCAGCAGTTTTGGAGGGCCGAGCTCCTACAATGAGCAGTTCTTC
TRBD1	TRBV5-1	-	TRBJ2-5	CASSLQQGEETQYF	TGCGCCAGCAGCTTGCAGCAGGGGGAAGAGACCCAGTACTTC
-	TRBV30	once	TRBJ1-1	CAWSPGVSKNTEAFF	TGTGCCTGGAGCCCAGGGGTCTCGAAGAACACTGAAGCTTTCTTT